The clone carrying this TCR beta chain showed up just a few times. The antigen is not known. These data are taken from a study of CD8 T cells in ankylosing spondylitis. General study points: Seemingly characteristic of ankylosing spondylitis blood was a TCR beta motif consisting of 7 or 8 highly homologous variants. Earlier reports found some motif variants in synovial fluid and blood in reactive arthritis. In peripheral blood, disease-linked CD8+ clones occurred at relatively low frequencies.

The length of the CDR3 is 13 residues. Between the trimmed V and J ends, which lost 2 bases and 3 bases, there was a span of 8 bases. Germline V lookup: CDR1 MDHEN, CDR2 SYDVKM. Quantitative 5'-RACE with molecular barcodes generated TCR beta libraries. TCRdb analysed the 5' RACE reads with MiXCR anew, one entry per CDR3 protein. The sample lists approximately 220,000 distinct CDR3 sequences, 10% seen once, with over 20% in the top ten. This chain connects TRBV28 to TRBJ2-7, with D unresolved. The receptor's source is a male donor with ankylosing spondylitis or in good health (not recorded which). Sequencing input: blood, either unsorted or a sorted T cell fraction (not recorded which). Here the CDR3 DNA reads TGTGCCAGCAGTTTAGCCAGGCTCTACGAGCAGTACTTC. Translating gives CASSLARLYEQYF.